The entry below gives a single TCR beta chain sequence along with its context. The antigen remains unidentified. The junction had 6 bases not matched to a gene; V was cut back by 4 bases and J by 2 bases. CDR3 size: 15 residues. Germline assignment: CDR1 SGHNT and CDR2 YYREEE (reference sequence). PCR primers comprised 60 Vbeta and 13 Jbeta primers. Clones were read by immunoSEQ multiplex PCR, and TCRdb kept only the in-frame ones, dropping some. The sample records 110,000 to 150,000 clones, roughly 80% being singletons. This sample stems from a study of cytomegalovirus exposure and HLA in healthy donors. Study results and limitations: About 87% or about 30% of the time was how often most TCR beta V segments were productive, according to an earlier analysis.

This chain connects TRBV5-4 to TRBJ2-5; 9 bases line up with TRBD1. The sequencing sample was made of PBMCs. The receptor comes from a woman aged 50 to 60 in good health and CMV-seronegative. The CDR3 spells CASSPGQGVQETQYF. The CDR3 nucleotides read TGTGCCAGCAGCCCGGGACAGGGTGTTCAAGAGACCCAGTACTTC.